Listed here is a single T cell receptor beta chain. Its antigen is undetermined. The input for each TCR library was roughly 3,800 ng of total RNA. Eight distinct reactions (per sample) were used to make the cDNA. TCRdb reworked the 5' RACE reads into one entry per CDR3 protein, no DNA. There are under 150,000 distinct CDR3 sequences in the sample, with roughly 2.5% held by the top ten. These data come from a study of monozygotic twins with inflammatory bowel disease. Findings of the study overall: Varied immunosuppressive treatments among patients may have increased repertoire variability. The authors found no support for a single strong IBD-associated signal or clonotype.

The CDR3 consists of 13 residues. Per germline, CDR1 LNHDA and CDR2 SQIVND (reference sequence). This receptor was identified in a human donor with ulcerative colitis or Crohn's disease, or a healthy co-twin of an affected twin (not recorded which). The specimen sequenced was blood. This chain uses TRBV19 with TRBJ1-1; lacking DNA, the TRBD1 call made by TCRdb goes unchecked. The CDR3 here is CASSSDRGGEAFF.